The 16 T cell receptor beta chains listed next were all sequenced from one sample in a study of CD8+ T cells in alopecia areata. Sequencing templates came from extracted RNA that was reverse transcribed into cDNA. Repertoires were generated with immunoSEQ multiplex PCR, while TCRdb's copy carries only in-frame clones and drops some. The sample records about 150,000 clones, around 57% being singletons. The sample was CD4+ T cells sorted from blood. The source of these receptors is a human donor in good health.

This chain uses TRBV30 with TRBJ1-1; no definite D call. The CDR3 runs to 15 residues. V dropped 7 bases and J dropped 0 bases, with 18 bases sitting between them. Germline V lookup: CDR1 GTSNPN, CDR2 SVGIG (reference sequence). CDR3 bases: TGTGCCTATCTTCCCCCGCCGCCCTTGAACACTGAAGCTTTCTTT. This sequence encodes CAYLPPPPLNTEAFF.

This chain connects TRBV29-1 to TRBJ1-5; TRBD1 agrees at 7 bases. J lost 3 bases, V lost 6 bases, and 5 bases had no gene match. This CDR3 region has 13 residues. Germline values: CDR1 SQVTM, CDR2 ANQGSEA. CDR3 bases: TGCAGCGTCCGGACAGGTAACAATCAGCCCCAGCATTTT. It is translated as CSVRTGNNQPQHF.

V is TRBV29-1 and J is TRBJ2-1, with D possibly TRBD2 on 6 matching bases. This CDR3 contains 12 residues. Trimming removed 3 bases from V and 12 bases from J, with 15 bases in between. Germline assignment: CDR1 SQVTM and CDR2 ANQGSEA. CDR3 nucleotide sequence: TGCAGCGTTGATACGGGACTTCCCCTGCAGTTCTTC. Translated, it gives CSVDTGLPLQFF.

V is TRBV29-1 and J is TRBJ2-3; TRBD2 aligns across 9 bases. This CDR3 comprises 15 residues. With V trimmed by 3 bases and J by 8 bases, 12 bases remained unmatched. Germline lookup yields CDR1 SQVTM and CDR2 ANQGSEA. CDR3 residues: CSVDPMGLAGGTQYF. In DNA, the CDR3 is TGCAGCGTTGACCCCATGGGACTAGCTGGGGGTACGCAGTATTTT.

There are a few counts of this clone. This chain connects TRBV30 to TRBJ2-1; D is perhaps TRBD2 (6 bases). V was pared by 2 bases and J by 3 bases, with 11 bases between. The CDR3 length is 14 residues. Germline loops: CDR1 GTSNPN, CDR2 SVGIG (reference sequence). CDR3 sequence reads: CAWSRRDLYNEQFF. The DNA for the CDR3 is TGTGCCTGGAGTCGGCGGGACCTCTACAATGAGCAGTTCTTC.

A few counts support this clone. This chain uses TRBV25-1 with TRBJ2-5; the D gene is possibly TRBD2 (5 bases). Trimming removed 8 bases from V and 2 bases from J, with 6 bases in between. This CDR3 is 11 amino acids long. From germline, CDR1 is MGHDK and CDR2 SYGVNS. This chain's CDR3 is CASGRQETQYF. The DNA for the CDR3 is TGTGCCAGCGGGAGACAAGAGACCCAGTACTTC. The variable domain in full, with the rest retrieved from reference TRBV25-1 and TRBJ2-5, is EADIYQTPRYLVIGTGKKITLECSQTMGHDKMYWYQQDPGMELHLIHYSYGVNSTEKGDLSSESTVSRIRTEHFPLTLESARPSHTSQYLCASGRQETQYFGPGTRLLVL.

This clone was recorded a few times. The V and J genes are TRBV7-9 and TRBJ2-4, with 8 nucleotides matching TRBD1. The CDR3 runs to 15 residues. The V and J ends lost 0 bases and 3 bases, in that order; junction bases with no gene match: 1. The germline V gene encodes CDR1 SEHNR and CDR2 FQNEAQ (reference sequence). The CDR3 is CASSLAGTGKNIQYF. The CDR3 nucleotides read TGTGCCAGCAGCTTAGCCGGGACAGGCAAAAACATTCAGTACTTC. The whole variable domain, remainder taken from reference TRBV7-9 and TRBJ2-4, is DTGVSQNPRHKITKRGQNVTFRCDPISEHNRLYWYRQTLGQGPEFLTYFQNEAQLEKSRLLSDRFSAERPKGSFSTLEIQRTEQGDSAMYLCASSLAGTGKNIQYFGAGTRLSVL.

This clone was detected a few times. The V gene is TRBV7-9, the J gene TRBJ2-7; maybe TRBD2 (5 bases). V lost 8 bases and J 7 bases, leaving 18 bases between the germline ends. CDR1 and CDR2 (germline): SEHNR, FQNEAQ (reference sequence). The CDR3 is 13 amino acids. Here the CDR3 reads CASSREAVAEQYF. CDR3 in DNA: TGTGCCAGCTCCCGGGAAGCTGTGGCTGAGCAGTACTTC.

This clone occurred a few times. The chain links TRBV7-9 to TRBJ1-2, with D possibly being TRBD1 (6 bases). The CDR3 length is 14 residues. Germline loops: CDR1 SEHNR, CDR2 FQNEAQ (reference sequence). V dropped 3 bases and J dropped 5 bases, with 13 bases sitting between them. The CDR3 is CASSFGGSAYGYTF. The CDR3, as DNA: TGTGCCAGCAGCTTCGGGGGCTCAGCGTATGGCTACACCTTC.

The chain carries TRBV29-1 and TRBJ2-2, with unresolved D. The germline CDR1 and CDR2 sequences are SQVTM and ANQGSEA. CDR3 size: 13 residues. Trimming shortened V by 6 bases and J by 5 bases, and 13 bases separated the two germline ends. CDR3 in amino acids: CSVTKTLTGELFF. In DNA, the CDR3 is TGCAGCGTGACAAAGACGCTTACCGGGGAGCTGTTTTTT.

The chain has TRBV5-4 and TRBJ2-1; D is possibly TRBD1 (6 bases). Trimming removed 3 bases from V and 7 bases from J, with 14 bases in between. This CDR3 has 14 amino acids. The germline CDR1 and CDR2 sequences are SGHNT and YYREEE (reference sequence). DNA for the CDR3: TGTGCCAGCAGCTACCGGGACACGGTGAATGAGCAGTTCTTC. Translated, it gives CASSYRDTVNEQFF.

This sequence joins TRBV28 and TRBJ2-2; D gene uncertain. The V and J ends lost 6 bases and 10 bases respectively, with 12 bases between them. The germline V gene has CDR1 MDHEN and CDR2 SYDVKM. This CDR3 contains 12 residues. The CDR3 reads CASSLDTEELFF. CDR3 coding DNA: TGTGCCAGCAGCTTAGACACGGAGGAGCTGTTTTTT.

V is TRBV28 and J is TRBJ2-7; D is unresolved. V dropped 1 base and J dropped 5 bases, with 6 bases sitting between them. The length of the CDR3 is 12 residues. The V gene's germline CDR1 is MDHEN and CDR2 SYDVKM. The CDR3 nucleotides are TGTGCCAGCAGTTTATCAAGGCACGAGCAGTACTTC. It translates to CASSLSRHEQYF.

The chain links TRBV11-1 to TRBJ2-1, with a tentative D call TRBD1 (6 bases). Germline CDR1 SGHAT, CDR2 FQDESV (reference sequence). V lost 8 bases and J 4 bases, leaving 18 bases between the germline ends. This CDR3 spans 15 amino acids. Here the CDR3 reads CASQPGVGLYNEQFF. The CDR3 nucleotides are TGTGCCAGCCAGCCAGGGGTCGGATTATACAATGAGCAGTTCTTC.

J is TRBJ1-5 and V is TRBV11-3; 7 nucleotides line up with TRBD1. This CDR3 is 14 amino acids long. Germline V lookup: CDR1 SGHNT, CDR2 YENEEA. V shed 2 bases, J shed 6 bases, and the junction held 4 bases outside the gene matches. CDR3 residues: CASSLRSGGQPQHF. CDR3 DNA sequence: TGTGCCAGCAGCTTAAGGTCAGGGGGTCAGCCCCAGCATTTT.

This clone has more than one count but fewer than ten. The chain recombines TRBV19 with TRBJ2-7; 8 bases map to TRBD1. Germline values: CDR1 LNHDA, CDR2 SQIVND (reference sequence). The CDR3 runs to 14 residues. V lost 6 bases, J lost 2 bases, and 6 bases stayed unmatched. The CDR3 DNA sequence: TGTGCCAGTAGCAGCCTACAGGGGGCCTACGAGCAGTACTTC. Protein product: CASSSLQGAYEQYF.